The 20 T cell receptor beta chains in this list originate from one sample, sequenced in a study of T-cell reconstitution after alpha-beta-depleted transplantation in children. Unique molecular identifiers were incorporated during preparation of the TCRbeta library. From the PCR reads, TCRdb called clonotypes with MiXCR, one entry per CDR3 protein. Among 490,000 or so distinct CDR3 sequences listed, around 13% were seen once. The sequences come from PBMCs from the stem cell graft donor, collected from the stem cell graft. These receptors all come from a human donor who donated a stem cell graft to a child with combined immunodeficiency.

This clonotype was seen a few times. This sequence joins TRBV20-1 and TRBJ2-7; D is perhaps TRBD2 (6 bases). Germline CDR1 is DFQATT and CDR2 is SNEGSKA (reference sequence). This CDR3 is built from 14 residues. V was trimmed by 6 bases and J by 0 bases, leaving 15 bases between them. CDR3 residues: CSAVAEGLSYEQYF. CDR3 nucleotides: TGCAGTGCAGTCGCGGAGGGGCTCTCCTACGAGCAGTACTTC.

V gene TRBV5-1 combines with J gene TRBJ2-2; D call uncertain. Trimming shortened V by 0 bases and J by 7 bases, and 7 bases separated the two germline ends. Per the germline V gene, CDR1 is SGHRS and CDR2 is YFSETQ. The CDR3 totals 13 residues. The CDR3 sequence: CASSLVGNGELFF. The CDR3 DNA is TGCGCCAGCAGCTTGGTAGGGAACGGGGAGCTGTTTTTT.

The chain joins TRBV7-6 to TRBJ2-3, with D perhaps being TRBD1 or TRBD2 (7 bases each). V was trimmed by 2 bases and J by 4 bases, leaving 16 bases between them. CDR1 and CDR2 (germline): SGHVS, FNYEAQ. This CDR3 is 16 amino acids long. CDR3: CASSLRPPGGADTQYF. DNA of the CDR3: TGTGCCAGCAGCTTAAGGCCCCCAGGGGGGGCAGATACGCAGTATTTT.

The chain carries TRBV19 and TRBJ1-4; 8 bases match TRBD1. Germline loops: CDR1 LNHDA, CDR2 SQIVND (reference sequence). The CDR3 spans 19 residues. Trimming at V came to 6 bases and at J to 0 bases, leaving 15 bases not matched to a gene. The CDR3 DNA sequence: TGTGCCAGTAGCCCTTCGTGGACAGGGCCCTCAGCAACTAATGAAAAACTGTTTTTT. Residues: CASSPSWTGPSATNEKLFF.

The chain couples TRBV20-1 to TRBJ2-1; 8 bases match TRBD2. The V segment lost 6 bases and the J segment 9 bases; nucleotides outside the gene matches: 19. The CDR3 has 16 residues. Germline CDR1 DFQATT, CDR2 SNEGSKA (reference sequence). The CDR3 DNA is TGCAGTGCCCGGGGGGGCTTAGGGTCGGTACTCGGTGAGCAGTTCTTC. Protein product: CSARGGLGSVLGEQFF.

This clonotype was seen repeatedly, ten times or more. V gene TRBV12-3 or TRBV12-4 combines with J gene TRBJ2-1, with D possibly TRBD2 on 6 matching bases. Trimming took 6 bases from V and 6 from J, leaving 15 bases between them. The CDR3 is 14 residues long. DNA of the CDR3: TGTGCCAGCAGCGCTAGCGCCGCAGCCAATGAGCAGTTCTTC. Encoded protein: CASSASAAANEQFF.

This clonotype came up many times. The rearrangement uses TRBV24-1 and TRBJ2-5; TRBD1 is a possible D gene (5 bases). V lost 4 bases to trimming and J lost 4 bases, with 21 bases between them. The germline V gene encodes CDR1 KGHDR and CDR2 SFDVKD. CDR3 length equals 17 residues. CDR3 nucleotide sequence: TGTGCCACCAGTGACGCCCGAACGACAGCTTTCCGAGAGACCCAGTACTTC. Residues: CATSDARTTAFRETQYF.

This clonotype was picked up a small number of times. The chain couples TRBV7-9 to TRBJ2-1; D uncertain. V shed 3 bases and J shed 0 bases, with 9 bases lying between them. This CDR3 region has 15 residues. Per germline, CDR1 SEHNR and CDR2 FQNEAQ (reference sequence). In DNA form, the CDR3 reads TGTGCCAGCAGCTTTCCAACCTACTCCTACAATGAGCAGTTCTTC. This codes for CASSFPTYSYNEQFF. The whole variable domain, remainder taken from reference TRBV7-9 and TRBJ2-1, is DTGVSQNPRHKITKRGQNVTFRCDPISEHNRLYWYRQTLGQGPEFLTYFQNEAQLEKSRLLSDRFSAERPKGSFSTLEIQRTEQGDSAMYLCASSFPTYSYNEQFFGPGTRLTVL.

The sample holds a few counts of this clonotype. The chain employs TRBV5-1 and TRBJ2-1; TRBD2 is a possible D gene (5 bases). The V gene lost 0 bases and the J gene lost 7 bases, with 14 bases spanning the gap. The CDR3 consists of 15 residues. Germline CDR1 is SGHRS and CDR2 is YFSETQ. This chain's CDR3 is CASSLAGVRGNEQFF. In DNA form, the CDR3 reads TGCGCCAGCAGCTTGGCCGGTGTCCGCGGGAATGAGCAGTTCTTC.

This clonotype came up a few times. This chain links TRBV11-3 with TRBJ2-7; no clear D. The CDR3 has 14 amino acids. Germline CDR1 SGHNT, CDR2 YENEEA. The V and J ends lost 2 bases and 3 bases respectively, with 11 bases between them. The CDR3 nucleotides read TGTGCCAGCAGCTTACTGGGGAAAAGCTACGAGCAGTACTTC. This codes for CASSLLGKSYEQYF.

The chain links TRBV3-1 to TRBJ2-3; perhaps TRBD1 as D (5 bases). The CDR3 is made up of 13 amino acids. V lost 1 base and J 6 bases, leaving 8 bases between the germline ends. CDR1 and CDR2 from the germline V gene are LGHDT and YNNKEL (reference sequence). This CDR3 reads CASSQVRVDTQYF. CDR3 sequence (DNA): TGTGCCAGCAGCCAAGTCAGGGTGGATACGCAGTATTTT.

The V and J genes are TRBV3-1 and TRBJ1-4; tentative D call: TRBD1 (6 bases). Trimming removed 0 bases from V and 2 bases from J, with 10 bases in between. CDR1 and CDR2 (germline): LGHDT, YNNKEL (reference sequence). The CDR3 has 16 residues. In DNA form, the CDR3 reads TGTGCCAGCAGCCAAGATGTTCAGGGGACTAATGAAAAACTGTTTTTT. It specifies CASSQDVQGTNEKLFF. The full variable domain, in which reference TRBV3-1 and TRBJ1-4 provide the parts outside the CDR3, is DTAVSQTPKYLVTQMGNDKSIKCEQNLGHDTMYWYKQDSKKFLKIMFSYNNKELIINETVPNRFSPKSPDKAHLNLHINSLELGDSAVYFCASSQDVQGTNEKLFFGSGTQLSVL.

The chain links TRBV4-2 to TRBJ2-3, with TRBD2 matching over 8 bases. This CDR3 comprises 15 residues. CDR1 and CDR2 from the germline V gene are LGHNA and YNFKEQ. Trimming removed 3 bases from V and 2 bases from J; junction bases left unmatched: 4. The CDR3 DNA sequence: TGTGCCAGCAGCCATAGCGGGGAAGACACAGATACGCAGTATTTT. Residues: CASSHSGEDTDTQYF.

There are a few counts of this clonotype. One end of the junction fails to match germline, which may point to a read error. The gene calls are TRBV7-6 and TRBJ2-1; possibly TRBD2 for D (7 bases). Looked up from germline, CDR1 is SGHVS and CDR2 is FNYEAQ. The CDR3 length is 12 residues. The CDR3 here is CANGGGDNGQFF. The DNA for the CDR3 is TGTGCCAATGGGGGGGGGGACAATGGGCAGTTCTTC. The whole variable domain, remainder taken from reference TRBV7-6 and TRBJ2-1, is GAGVSQSPRYKVTKRGQDVALRCDPISGHVSLYWYRQALGQGPEFLTYFNYEAQQDKSGLPNDRFSAERPEGSISTLTIQRTEQRDSAMYRCANGGGDNGQFFGPGTRLTVL.

This clonotype was observed a handful of times. The J gene is TRBJ2-3, the V gene TRBV12-3 or TRBV12-4; 12 nucleotides align to TRBD2. V was pared by 4 bases and J by 6 bases, with 8 bases of the junction left unmatched. The CDR3 loop spans 16 amino acids. The CDR3 coding sequence is TGTGCCAGCAGTTCCTGGACTAGCGGGGTCCAGGATACGCAGTATTTT. This gives the protein CASSSWTSGVQDTQYF.

This clonotype appeared a few times. The chain carries TRBV20-1 and TRBJ2-7, with a weak D call TRBD1 (5 bases). The germline CDR1 and CDR2 sequences are DFQATT and SNEGSKA (reference sequence). Trimming removed 2 bases at V and 0 bases at J, with 11 bases between. The CDR3 runs 14 residues. This chain's CDR3 is CSARQDMASYEQYF. The CDR3 DNA follows: TGCAGTGCTAGACAGGACATGGCCTCCTACGAGCAGTACTTC.

This clonotype was observed a handful of times. The chain employs TRBV2 and TRBJ2-3; 12 nucleotides agree with TRBD1. J was trimmed by 8 bases and V by 5 bases; bases with no gene match: 11. In germline, CDR1 is SNHLY, CDR2 FYNNEI. This CDR3 is 16 amino acids long. This CDR3 reads CASSMTGTGGVRTQYF. Written as DNA, the CDR3 is TGTGCCAGCAGTATGACCGGGACAGGGGGCGTGCGTACGCAGTATTTT.

This clonotype was detected only a few times. This chain joins TRBV20-1 and TRBJ1-1; D is unclear. The V and J ends lost 1 base and 3 bases respectively, with 21 bases between them. The CDR3 loop spans 17 amino acids. Germline loops: CDR1 DFQATT, CDR2 SNEGSKA (reference sequence). CDR3: CSARASRASFMDTEAFF. CDR3 nucleotides: TGCAGTGCTAGAGCCAGCCGGGCCAGTTTTATGGACACTGAAGCTTTCTTT.

The genes are TRBV4-3 and TRBJ2-5; D gene ambiguous. V lost 0 bases and J lost 7, with 12 bases in between. This CDR3 comprises 14 residues. Per germline, CDR1 LGHNA and CDR2 YSLEER. The CDR3 nucleotides read TGCGCCAGCAGCCAAGAGCCCGGGTTCGGGACCCAGTACTTC. This encodes CASSQEPGFGTQYF.

The J gene is TRBJ2-7, the V gene TRBV29-1; 8 bases match TRBD1. CDR1 SQVTM and CDR2 ANQGSEA come from the germline V gene. CDR3 size: 12 residues. Trimming at V came to 4 bases and at J to 2 bases, leaving 1 base not matched to a gene. The CDR3 protein is CSVVTGAYEQYF. CDR3 in DNA: TGCAGCGTTGTGACAGGGGCCTACGAGCAGTACTTC.